These 32 T cell receptor beta chains share one sample of origin, sequenced in a study of blood T cell repertoires in COVID-19 (dated by TCRdb to about 2020). To prepare the library, the immunoSEQ multiplex PCR assay was applied. TCRdb limited this immuneACCESS table to in-frame rearrangements with V and J called. A share of clones is missing; checked studies link under half to unresolved V genes, and the rest is unexplained. This sample holds about 74,000 clones; around nine tenths were observed only once. The leading ten clones occupy around 2.7% of the sample. The sequenced sample was peripheral blood. The receptors shown here come from a man aged 70 or older with active or convalescent COVID-19.

This sequence joins TRBV11-3 and TRBJ2-3, with D perhaps TRBD1 (6 bases). Trimming cost V 6 bases and J 4 bases, with 8 bases left between them. In germline, CDR1 is SGHNT, CDR2 YENEEA. The CDR3 has 12 amino acids. CDR3 residues: CASRGAADTQYF. The CDR3 DNA follows: TGTGCCAGCAGGGGGGCAGCAGATACGCAGTATTTT.

V usage is TRBV19 and J usage is TRBJ2-7, with TRBD2 matching 14 bases. Germline trimming cut 3 bases from V and 4 bases from J; bases unmatched to any gene: 2. Looked up from germline, CDR1 is LNHDA and CDR2 is SQIVND (reference sequence). The CDR3 spans 15 residues. CDR3 bases: TGTGCCAGTAGTATTTGGACTAGCGGGAGGTACGAGCAGTACTTC. The encoded protein is CASSIWTSGRYEQYF.

The chain couples TRBV7-2 to TRBJ1-6; D is unresolved. CDR3 length equals 15 residues. Germline V lookup: CDR1 SGHTA, CDR2 FQGNSA. Trimming removed 1 base at V and 10 bases at J, with 14 bases between. The CDR3 region is CASSLDSNGLSPLHF. For the CDR3, the DNA is TGTGCCAGCAGCTTAGATTCGAACGGACTATCACCCCTCCACTTT.

The rearrangement links TRBV2 to TRBJ2-5; D is possibly TRBD1 (6 bases). Trimming shortened V by 6 bases and J by 5 bases, and 16 bases separated the two germline ends. Germline CDR1 SNHLY, CDR2 FYNNEI. CDR3 length equals 14 residues. CDR3 in DNA: TGTGCCAGCAGCCCTTTCACAGGGACGGAGACCCAGTACTTC. Encoded protein: CASSPFTGTETQYF.

The chain joins TRBV5-1 to TRBJ2-5; D gene uncertain. The CDR3 is 13 amino acids. CDR1 is SGHRS and CDR2 is YFSETQ in the germline V gene. The germline V and J ends were trimmed by 4 bases and 3 bases, with 10 bases remaining between them. CDR3 loop: CASSPAREETQYF. CDR3 coding DNA: TGCGCCAGCAGCCCGGCTCGGGAAGAGACCCAGTACTTC.

The genes are TRBV10-3 and TRBJ1-4; D possibly corresponds to TRBD1 (5 bases). Germline-derived CDR1 and CDR2 are ENHRY and SYGVKD. The germline V and J ends were trimmed by 6 bases and 6 bases, with 14 bases remaining between them. The CDR3 extends over 14 amino acids. CDR3 DNA sequence: TGTGCCATCAGCGGTGGGGGGGTTGATGAAAAACTGTTTTTT. It encodes CAISGGGVDEKLFF.

The rearrangement joins TRBV6-5 to TRBJ1-4; D is ambiguous. Germline values: CDR1 MNHEY, CDR2 SVGAGI. V lost 4 bases, J lost 8 bases, and 14 bases lay in between. CDR3 size: 14 residues. CDR3 loop: CASSFSRSKEKLFF. DNA for the CDR3: TGTGCCAGCAGTTTTTCCCGAAGCAAAGAAAAACTGTTTTTT.

The rearrangement joins TRBV7-2 to TRBJ2-6; 9 nucleotides match TRBD1. The V and J ends lost 4 bases and 3 bases, in that order; junction bases with no gene match: 13. CDR3 length: 19 amino acids. Germline assignment: CDR1 SGHTA and CDR2 FQGNSA. The CDR3 region has the DNA TGTGCCAGCAGCTCCCCCTTAGGGACAGGGCTCGGTGGGGCCAACGTCCTGACTTTC. Its protein is CASSSPLGTGLGGANVLTF.

This chain uses TRBV2 with TRBJ1-1, with TRBD1 as a possible D gene (6 bases). The length of the CDR3 is 11 residues. V was pared by 6 bases and J by 5 bases, with 7 bases between. The germline CDR1 and CDR2 sequences are SNHLY and FYNNEI. This CDR3 is CASRGGTEAFF. Written as DNA, the CDR3 is TGTGCCAGCAGAGGGGGTACTGAAGCTTTCTTT.

The genes are TRBV30 and TRBJ1-2, with TRBD1 identical over 7 bases. J gave up 4 bases and V 2 bases, and 7 bases lay outside the gene matches. CDR1 and CDR2 (germline): GTSNPN, SVGIG (reference sequence). This CDR3 has 14 residues. The chain's CDR3 is CAWSTPGGFYGYTF. The CDR3 DNA reads as TGTGCCTGGAGTACCCCAGGGGGATTCTATGGCTACACCTTC.

This sequence joins TRBV4-1 and TRBJ1-2, with unresolved D. This CDR3 comprises 15 residues. Germline CDR1 MGHRA, CDR2 YSYEKL. V was pared by 1 base and J by 3 bases, with 12 bases between. Written as DNA, the CDR3 is TGCGCCAGCAGCCAAGCTCCGGCCCGGGACTATGGCTACACCTTC. Amino acids: CASSQAPARDYGYTF.

Here the CDR3 DNA reads TGTGCCAGCAGCCGTTCTCTAGGAGAGACCCAGTACTTC. Its protein product is CASSRSLGETQYF. The V and J genes are TRBV3-1 (or the pseudogene TRBV3-2) and TRBJ2-5; no clear D. Germline lookup yields CDR1 LGHDT and CDR2 YNNKEL (reference sequence). CDR3 length: 13 amino acids. V was cut by 4 bases and J by 4 bases, with 10 bases left in between.

This chain joins TRBV10-1 and TRBJ2-5, with a weak D call TRBD1 (6 bases). Deletions cut 2 bases from V and 2 bases from J, with 12 bases between. Looked up from germline, CDR1 is WNHNN and CDR2 is SYGVQD (reference sequence). The CDR3 runs to 15 residues. CDR3 amino acids: CASSEGGPGQETQYF. For the CDR3, the DNA is TGCGCCAGCAGTGAGGGGGGCCCAGGACAAGAGACCCAGTACTTC.

To note about this clone: Other DNA sequences in this specimen translate into the identical CDR3. This chain links TRBV20-1 with TRBJ2-1; D is unresolved. Looked up from germline, CDR1 is DFQATT and CDR2 is SNEGSKA (reference sequence). V gave up 3 bases and J gave up 2 bases, with 14 bases separating them. The CDR3 is 15 residues long. The CDR3 is CSASRGSFAYNEQFF. The CDR3 DNA sequence: TGCAGTGCTAGTCGAGGTAGCTTCGCCTACAATGAGCAGTTCTTC.

The genes are TRBV27 and TRBJ2-5; D is unresolved. Trimming cost V 4 bases and J 1 base, with 7 bases left between them. Germline V lookup: CDR1 MNHEY, CDR2 SMNVEV (reference sequence). The CDR3 contains 13 residues. The CDR3 DNA reads as TGTGCCAGCAGTTATGGCGGCCAAGAGACCCAGTACTTC. This gives the protein CASSYGGQETQYF.

The V call is TRBV7-9, the J call TRBJ2-3; 9 bases are a match to TRBD2. V trimming: 5 bases; J trimming: 8 bases; junction bases outside the gene matches: 11. From germline, CDR1 is SEHNR and CDR2 FQNEAQ (reference sequence). The CDR3 runs 15 residues. CDR3 in amino acids: CASSPERTSVITQYF. CDR3 nucleotide sequence: TGTGCCAGCAGCCCGGAGAGGACTAGCGTAATTACGCAGTATTTT.

This clone was recorded a few times. The chain employs TRBV2 and TRBJ2-3, with 8 bases aligning to TRBD2. V was pared by 5 bases and J by 0 bases, with 4 bases of the junction left unmatched. This CDR3 contains 15 residues. The germline V gene has CDR1 SNHLY and CDR2 FYNNEI. For the CDR3, the DNA is TGTGCCAGCAGTAAACTAGCGGCTAGCACAGATACGCAGTATTTT. This encodes CASSKLAASTDTQYF.

V is TRBV19 and J is TRBJ2-1; D may be TRBD2 (5 bases). Trimming cost V 6 bases and J 7 bases, with 16 bases left between them. This CDR3 is 14 amino acids long. Germline-derived CDR1 and CDR2 are LNHDA and SQIVND (reference sequence). The CDR3 spells CASRTEALRNEQFF. CDR3 DNA: TGTGCCAGTAGGACGGAGGCCCTACGAAATGAGCAGTTCTTC.

The chain employs TRBV9 and TRBJ1-1, with 11 nucleotides matching TRBD1. The CDR3 runs 14 residues. Germline assignment: CDR1 SGDLS and CDR2 YYNGEE. The J segment lost 0 bases and the V segment lost 7 bases, leaving 2 bases of the junction unmatched. Here the CDR3 DNA reads TGTGCCAGCGGACAGGGGGCTTTGAACACTGAAGCTTTCTTT. It yields the protein CASGQGALNTEAFF.

The sample holds one count of this clone. The J gene is TRBJ2-2, the V gene TRBV19, with D perhaps matching TRBD1 (6 bases). V was clipped by 6 bases and J by 1 base, with 9 bases between them. Germline V CDR1 and CDR2: LNHDA, SQIVND (reference sequence). This CDR3 spans 14 amino acids. The DNA for the CDR3 is TGTGCCAGTAGGCTACAGGGGAACACCGGGGAGCTGTTTTTT. Protein product: CASRLQGNTGELFF.

In this sample, this clone turned up many times. This chain uses TRBV11-2 with TRBJ1-6; 8 bases align to TRBD1. CDR1 and CDR2 from the germline V gene are SGHAT and FQNNGV. Trimming took 5 bases from V and 10 from J; bases not matched to a gene: 13. This CDR3 is built from 16 residues. Here the CDR3 DNA reads TGTGCCAGCAGCATGGAGGACAGGGTTACAGGATCACCCCTCCACTTT. Its protein is CASSMEDRVTGSPLHF. The full variable domain, its missing parts supplied by reference TRBV11-2 and TRBJ1-6, is EAGVAQSPRYKIIEKRQSVAFWCNPISGHATLYWYQQILGQGPKLLIQFQNNGVVDDSQLPKDRFSAERLKGVDSTLKIQPAKLEDSAVYLCASSMEDRVTGSPLHFGNGTRLTVT.

The genes are TRBV6-5 and TRBJ2-2; no definite D call. Germline V lookup: CDR1 MNHEY, CDR2 SVGAGI. Trimming left V 6 bases short and J 5 bases short, with 16 bases between. This CDR3 comprises 15 residues. The CDR3 protein is CASSPGSPVTGELFF. For the CDR3, the DNA is TGTGCCAGCAGCCCGGGTTCCCCGGTGACCGGGGAGCTGTTTTTT.

Only a few counts were recorded for this clone. The chain carries TRBV6-6 and TRBJ2-7; TRBD2 aligns across 8 bases. The trim removed 6 bases at V and 2 bases at J, leaving 9 bases unmatched. The CDR3 totals 15 residues. CDR1 and CDR2 from the germline V gene are MNHNY and SVGAGI (reference sequence). In DNA form, the CDR3 reads TGTGCCAGCAGGGACCTTATAGCGGGACCCTACGAGCAGTACTTC. It encodes CASRDLIAGPYEQYF.

The chain uses TRBV5-4 and TRBJ2-1; no clear D. The CDR3 has 13 residues. In germline, CDR1 is SGHNT, CDR2 YYREEE (reference sequence). The V end lost 4 bases, the J end lost 7 bases, and 12 bases lay between the germline ends. The CDR3 reads CASSLPAWNEQFF. The CDR3 nucleotides are TGTGCCAGCAGCCTTCCTGCGTGGAATGAGCAGTTCTTC.

J is TRBJ2-3 and V is TRBV29-1; D uncertain. V lost 1 base and J 1 base, leaving 6 bases between the germline ends. Germline V CDR1 and CDR2: SQVTM, ANQGSEA. The CDR3 is 13 residues long. CDR3 in amino acids: CSVEGPGTDTQYF. The CDR3 coding sequence is TGCAGCGTTGAAGGCCCGGGCACAGATACGCAGTATTTT.

The chain is built from TRBV27 and TRBJ2-7; no reliable D call. The V gene lost 0 bases and the J gene lost 6 bases, with 6 bases spanning the gap. Germline CDR1 and CDR2: MNHEY and SMNVEV (reference sequence). The CDR3 extends over 12 amino acids. The CDR3 is CASSLSTGEQYF. The CDR3 coding sequence is TGTGCCAGCAGTTTATCGACGGGCGAGCAGTACTTC.

In this sample, this clone turned up once. V usage is TRBV3-1 (or the pseudogene TRBV3-2) and J usage is TRBJ2-2, with 12 bases lining up with TRBD2. CDR1 LGHDT and CDR2 YNNKEL come from the germline V gene (reference sequence). V shed 2 bases and J 6 bases; nucleotides not matched to a gene: 7. This CDR3 has 17 residues. Here the CDR3 reads CASSQPLAGGFSGELFF. The CDR3 bases are TGTGCCAGCAGCCAACCCCTAGCGGGAGGGTTTTCCGGGGAGCTGTTTTTT.

The V and J genes are TRBV11-2 and TRBJ2-5, with TRBD2 matching over 10 bases. The junction had 12 bases not matched to a gene; V was cut back by 0 bases and J by 5 bases. CDR3 size: 18 residues. Germline values: CDR1 SGHAT, CDR2 FQNNGV. The CDR3 DNA reads TGTGCCAGCAGCTTAGATCCGTCAGCGGGAGGGCCTAGGGAGACCCAGTACTTC. Amino acids: CASSLDPSAGGPRETQYF.

V usage is TRBV10-2 and J usage is TRBJ2-5; D might be TRBD1 (6 bases). Germline CDR1 and CDR2: WSHSY and SAAADI. The V end was cut by 6 bases, the J end by 4 bases, with 15 bases between. This CDR3 is 14 amino acids long. The CDR3 here is CASRQGEVGETQYF. In DNA form, the CDR3 reads TGCGCCAGCAGACAGGGAGAGGTAGGAGAGACCCAGTACTTC.

The chain is built from TRBV19 and TRBJ2-1, with 7 positions matching TRBD1. Per the germline V gene, CDR1 is LNHDA and CDR2 is SQIVND (reference sequence). This CDR3 comprises 15 residues. Trimming removed 4 bases from V and 0 bases from J; junction bases left unmatched: 3. The DNA for the CDR3 is TGTGCCAGTAGTACCCGACAGGGCTCCTACAATGAGCAGTTCTTC. Protein product: CASSTRQGSYNEQFF.

J is TRBJ1-5 and V is TRBV18; 8 positions agree with TRBD1. The length of the CDR3 is 14 residues. The germline V gene has CDR1 KGHSH and CDR2 LQKENI. The V segment lost 3 bases and the J segment 5 bases; nucleotides outside the gene matches: 3. CDR3 nucleotides: TGTGCCAGCTCACCCGGACAGGGCTATCAGCCCCAGCATTTT. Its translation: CASSPGQGYQPQHF. Combining the CDR3 with reference TRBV18 and TRBJ1-5 gives the whole variable domain NAGVMQNPRHLVRRRGQEARLRCSPMKGHSHVYWYRQLPEEGLKFMVYLQKENIIDESGMPKERFSAEFPKEGPSILRIQQVVRGDSAAYFCASSPGQGYQPQHFGDGTRLSIL.

The chain has TRBV19 and TRBJ1-2; 8 nucleotides align to TRBD1. Trimming cost V 8 bases and J 3 bases; bases outside gene matches: 11. The CDR3 runs 15 residues. Germline V gene sequence: CDR1 LNHDA, CDR2 SQIVND (reference sequence). The CDR3 loop is CASVTPGQVDYGYTF. CDR3 nucleotides: TGTGCCAGTGTCACTCCGGGACAGGTAGACTATGGCTACACCTTC. Combining the CDR3 with reference TRBV19 and TRBJ1-2 gives the whole variable domain DGGITQSPKYLFRKEGQNVTLSCEQNLNHDAMYWYRQDPGQGLRLIYYSQIVNDFQKGDIAEGYSVSREKKESFPLTVTSAQKNPTAFYLCASVTPGQVDYGYTFGSGTRLTVV.